These 32 T cell receptor beta chains share one sample of origin, sequenced in a study of shared clonotypes between healthy human individuals. Naive-designated CD8 cells lacked CD45RO, were positively enriched for CCR7, and omitted terminally differentiated effector memory CD45RA+ cells. The assay was immunoSEQ multiplex PCR, and TCRdb's table has in-frame clones only and misses some. The data show some 600,000 clones, 95% to 96% seen once. What was sequenced was naive CD8+ T cells sorted from blood. These receptors were obtained from a woman in her twenties or thirties in good health.

The CDR3 protein is CATSRDHLDTNYGYTF. CDR3 bases: TGTGCCACCAGCAGAGATCACTTAGACACTAACTATGGCTACACCTTC. V usage is TRBV15 and J usage is TRBJ1-2; no clear D. The CDR3 runs 16 residues. The V gene's germline CDR1 is LNHNV and CDR2 YYDKDF (reference sequence). V lost 0 bases and J lost 0, with 11 bases in between.

The chain joins TRBV5-6 to TRBJ2-4; 14 nucleotides align to TRBD2. Germline V lookup: CDR1 SGHDT, CDR2 YYEEEE. The ends lost 3 bases at V and 1 base at J; junction bases unmatched: 9. The CDR3 sequence is 19 residues long. CDR3 nucleotides: TGTGCCAGCAGCTCGTGGACTAGCGGGAGGATACGGGCCAAAAACATTCAGTACTTC. This encodes CASSSWTSGRIRAKNIQYF.

This chain links TRBV13 with TRBJ1-4; D gene unclear. Trimming pared 5 bases from V and 6 bases from J, leaving 19 bases between. The CDR3 spans 16 residues. Per the germline V gene, CDR1 is PRHDT and CDR2 is FYEKMQ (reference sequence). CDR3 nucleotide sequence: TGTGCCAGCAGCCTCTTGACAACCCCTGGGGATGAAAAACTGTTTTTT. This translates into CASSLLTTPGDEKLFF.

Written as DNA, the CDR3 is TGTGCCAGCAGTTTATTGGTTCTTGGGGACCCACAGGATGGCTACACCTTC. Encoded protein: CASSLLVLGDPQDGYTF. The rearrangement uses TRBV28 and TRBJ1-2; weak D call: TRBD1 (5 bases). The CDR3 runs 17 residues. V lost 1 base, J lost 6 bases, and 21 bases lay in between. Germline CDR1 is MDHEN and CDR2 is SYDVKM.

The V and J genes are TRBV2 and TRBJ1-5, with D unresolved. CDR1 is SNHLY, CDR2 FYNNEI, per germline. This CDR3 has 13 amino acids. V was clipped by 6 bases and J by 5 bases, with 11 bases between them. The CDR3 DNA follows: TGTGCCAGCAGGGCCGTGGACTATCAGCCCCAGCATTTT. Protein sequence: CASRAVDYQPQHF.

With respect to this clone: Other DNA variants within this sample encode the same CDR3. V usage is TRBV28 and J usage is TRBJ2-1, with TRBD1 matching over 10 bases. The CDR3 has 15 amino acids. The germline gives CDR1 MDHEN, CDR2 SYDVKM. Trimming at V came to 2 bases and at J to 2 bases, leaving 0 bases not matched to a gene. The CDR3 reads CASSLGQGAYNEQFF. Written as DNA, the CDR3 is TGTGCCAGCAGTTTAGGACAGGGGGCCTACAATGAGCAGTTCTTC.

This chain uses TRBV28 with TRBJ2-7, with TRBD2 matching 9 bases. The CDR3 is 13 amino acids. Germline lookup yields CDR1 MDHEN and CDR2 SYDVKM. Trimming cost V 6 bases and J 5 bases; bases outside gene matches: 5. The CDR3 nucleotides are TGTGCCAGCAGCCTCAGACTAGCGGACGAGCAGTACTTC. This sequence encodes CASSLRLADEQYF.

This clone was seen only once. The rearrangement links TRBV4-1 to TRBJ1-2; D gene uncertain. Looked up from germline, CDR1 is MGHRA and CDR2 is YSYEKL. Trimming pared 0 bases from V and 3 bases from J, leaving 8 bases between. CDR3 length: 14 residues. The CDR3 DNA sequence: TGCGCCAGCAGCCAAGATCCCGGGGACTATGGCTACACCTTC. Amino acid sequence: CASSQDPGDYGYTF.

The V call is TRBV7-8, the J call TRBJ2-7; D ambiguous. The germline gives CDR1 SGHVS, CDR2 FQNEAQ. V dropped 5 bases and J dropped 0 bases, with 5 bases sitting between them. The CDR3 is 12 amino acids. For the CDR3, the DNA is TGTGCCAGCAGCGACAACTCCTACGAGCAGTACTTC. It encodes CASSDNSYEQYF.

V gene TRBV10-1 combines with J gene TRBJ1-5, with D perhaps matching TRBD1 (6 bases). Germline CDR1 and CDR2: WNHNN and SYGVQD (reference sequence). Trimming shortened V by 6 bases and J by 0 bases, and 15 bases separated the two germline ends. This CDR3 has 16 residues. In DNA, the CDR3 is TGCGCCAGCAGCCGGGGGACACCTTATAGCAATCAGCCCCAGCATTTT. Translated: CASSRGTPYSNQPQHF.

V and J are TRBV19 and TRBJ2-3; 9 positions match TRBD1. CDR1 is LNHDA, CDR2 SQIVND, per germline (reference sequence). V lost 4 bases and J lost 0; bases outside the gene matches: 2. The length of the CDR3 is 15 residues. CDR3 in DNA: TGTGCCAGTAGTACCGGGACAGGGAGCACAGATACGCAGTATTTT. Translated: CASSTGTGSTDTQYF.

The chain combines TRBV19 with TRBJ1-2, with D maybe TRBD1 (5 bases). The germline gives CDR1 LNHDA, CDR2 SQIVND (reference sequence). The CDR3 is made up of 15 amino acids. Trimming took off 3 bases at V and 4 bases at J, with 15 bases between the two ends. For the CDR3, the DNA is TGTGCCAGTAGTATGGGTGGCAGGGTCTCCTATGGCTACACCTTC. Encoded protein: CASSMGGRVSYGYTF.

This chain connects TRBV9 to TRBJ1-1, with TRBD1 matching 11 bases. Germline trimming cut 5 bases from V and 5 bases from J; bases unmatched to any gene: 5. The CDR3 is 14 residues long. CDR1 is SGDLS and CDR2 is YYNGEE in the germline V gene. The CDR3: CASSADRGQTEAFF. CDR3 sequence (DNA): TGTGCCAGCAGTGCGGACAGGGGGCAGACTGAAGCTTTCTTT.

The chain carries TRBV5-4 and TRBJ2-1; TRBD1 or TRBD2 may be the D gene (5 bases each). The germline V gene has CDR1 SGHNT and CDR2 YYREEE (reference sequence). The germline V and J ends were trimmed by 4 bases and 7 bases, with 15 bases remaining between them. The CDR3 runs to 14 residues. CDR3 nucleotide sequence: TGTGCCAGCAGCCTCCGGGACGCAGAAAATGAGCAGTTCTTC. It codes for CASSLRDAENEQFF.

The chain uses TRBV7-2 and TRBJ1-5; D unresolved. The CDR3 has 14 amino acids. Germline V gene data show CDR1 as SGHTA and CDR2 as FQGNSA. The germline V and J ends were trimmed by 6 bases and 3 bases, with 12 bases remaining between them. The CDR3 sequence is CASRERFFNQPQHF. CDR3 bases: TGTGCCAGCAGGGAGCGATTTTTCAATCAGCCCCAGCATTTT. The variable domain in full, with the rest retrieved from reference TRBV7-2 and TRBJ1-5, is GAGVSQSPSNKVTEKGKDVELRCDPISGHTALYWYRQSLGQGLEFLIYFQGNSAPDKSGLPSDRFSAERTGGSVSTLTIQRTQQEDSAVYLCASRERFFNQPQHFGDGTRLSIL.

This clone came up once. The rearrangement links TRBV9 to TRBJ2-2; D perhaps matches TRBD2 (6 bases). Germline V gene sequence: CDR1 SGDLS, CDR2 YYNGEE. V was cut by 0 bases and J by 3 bases, with 18 bases left in between. The CDR3 extends over 18 amino acids. The CDR3 protein is CASSVDRAGWRDTGELFF. CDR3 bases: TGTGCCAGCAGCGTAGATAGGGCGGGATGGAGGGACACCGGGGAGCTGTTTTTT.

The chain recombines TRBV19 with TRBJ2-7; D ambiguous. The CDR3 runs to 13 residues. The V gene lost 2 bases and the J gene lost 3 bases, with 8 bases spanning the gap. Germline loops: CDR1 LNHDA, CDR2 SQIVND (reference sequence). CDR3 sequence reads: CASSIFANYEQYF. The CDR3 DNA is TGTGCCAGTAGTATATTTGCGAACTACGAGCAGTACTTC.

This sequence joins TRBV9 and TRBJ2-7; D perhaps matches TRBD1 (6 bases). The CDR3 contains 14 residues. Germline V CDR1 and CDR2: SGDLS, YYNGEE. Trimming took off 2 bases at V and 0 bases at J, with 9 bases between the two ends. The CDR3 region is CASSVRDNSYEQYF. In nucleotides, the CDR3 is TGTGCCAGCAGCGTCCGGGACAACTCCTACGAGCAGTACTTC.

The rearrangement uses TRBV30 and TRBJ2-7, with D perhaps matching TRBD1 (5 bases). The germline V gene encodes CDR1 GTSNPN and CDR2 SVGIG (reference sequence). The CDR3 loop spans 13 amino acids. Trimming removed 5 bases at V and 9 bases at J, with 20 bases between. The DNA for the CDR3 is TGTGCCTGGGAGGTAGGGGCCTGGCAAGGGCAGTACTTC. Residues: CAWEVGAWQGQYF.

This chain joins TRBV19 and TRBJ1-1, with D possibly matching TRBD1 (6 bases). V gave up 7 bases and J gave up 3 bases, with 9 bases separating them. CDR1 is LNHDA, CDR2 SQIVND, per germline (reference sequence). This CDR3 comprises 12 residues. This chain's CDR3 is CASKQGHTEAFF. The DNA for the CDR3 is TGTGCCAGTAAACAGGGCCACACTGAAGCTTTCTTT.

This clone appeared once. The V gene is TRBV27, the J gene TRBJ1-1, with D possibly being TRBD1 (6 bases). V lost 6 bases and J lost 10, with 18 bases in between. This CDR3 is built from 13 residues. Germline CDR1 is MNHEY and CDR2 is SMNVEV (reference sequence). DNA of the CDR3: TGTGCCAGCAGACCAGCGAGGGACATCTCAGCTTTCTTT. Its translation: CASRPARDISAFF.

This chain connects TRBV11-2 to TRBJ2-3; tentatively, D is TRBD2 (5 bases). Germline V CDR1 and CDR2: SGHAT, FQNNGV. Between the trimmed V and J ends, which lost 0 bases and 0 bases, there was a span of 10 bases. This CDR3 spans 16 amino acids. The DNA for the CDR3 is TGTGCCAGCAGCTTAGATGGCGGGTATAGCACAGATACGCAGTATTTT. This codes for CASSLDGGYSTDTQYF.

V gene TRBV7-8 combines with J gene TRBJ1-1; no reliable D call. This CDR3 region has 13 residues. V gave up 4 bases and J gave up 0 bases, with 6 bases separating them. Germline V gene lookup returns CDR1 SGHVS and CDR2 FQNEAQ. The CDR3 loop is CASSSTVNTEAFF. The CDR3 DNA is TGTGCCAGCAGCTCGACGGTGAACACTGAAGCTTTCTTT. The entire variable domain, with the rest obtained from reference TRBV7-8 and TRBJ1-1, is as follows: GAGVSQSPRYKVAKRGQDVALRCDPISGHVSLFWYQQALGQGPEFLTYFQNEAQLDKSGLPSDRFFAERPEGSVSTLKIQRTQQEDSAVYLCASSSTVNTEAFFGQGTRLTVV.

The J gene is TRBJ1-1, the V gene TRBV27; D not certain. The CDR3 is 16 amino acids. Germline CDR1 reads MNHEY; CDR2 reads SMNVEV (reference sequence). The V end was cut by 0 bases, the J end by 3 bases, with 14 bases between. CDR3 protein: CASSLSSGHADTEAFF. CDR3 nucleotide sequence: TGTGCCAGCAGTTTATCGTCGGGCCACGCGGACACTGAAGCTTTCTTT.

The rearrangement links TRBV5-6 to TRBJ1-3; TRBD1 matches at 10 bases. The CDR3 loop spans 18 amino acids. V dropped 3 bases and J dropped 3; count of bases not matched to a gene: 12. CDR1 SGHDT and CDR2 YYEEEE come from the germline V gene. The CDR3 spells CASSSHSLGTGDGNTIYF. The CDR3 DNA reads TGTGCCAGCAGCTCCCACAGTCTCGGGACAGGGGATGGAAACACCATATATTTT.

The chain is built from TRBV4-1 and TRBJ2-3; 9 bases are a match to TRBD2. Per the germline V gene, CDR1 is MGHRA and CDR2 is YSYEKL. This CDR3 has 17 residues. The V segment lost 0 bases and the J segment 2 bases; nucleotides outside the gene matches: 6. CDR3 loop: CASSQDGVAGVTDTQYF. CDR3 bases: TGCGCCAGCAGCCAAGATGGAGTAGCGGGGGTCACAGATACGCAGTATTTT.

This chain links TRBV25-1 with TRBJ2-2; a weak D match, TRBD2 (6 bases). The V end was cut by 6 bases, the J end by 4 bases, with 15 bases between. The CDR3 length is 15 residues. CDR1 MGHDK and CDR2 SYGVNS come from the germline V gene. The CDR3 sequence: CASSQGLLGTGELFF. The CDR3 nucleotides are TGTGCCAGCAGCCAGGGACTCCTCGGCACCGGGGAGCTGTTTTTT.

The chain employs TRBV6-1 and TRBJ1-1, with a possible D match to TRBD1 (6 bases). V lost 4 bases, J lost 5 bases, and 11 bases lay in between. CDR3 length: 13 residues. Germline V gene data show CDR1 as MNHNS and CDR2 as SASEGT. The DNA for the CDR3 is TGTGCCAGCAGTGTCAGGGGAGGGACTGAAGCTTTCTTT. It specifies CASSVRGGTEAFF.

This clone has only one observation. The rearrangement uses TRBV6-1 and TRBJ2-7; 14 positions agree with TRBD2. Germline CDR1 and CDR2: MNHNS and SASEGT. The CDR3 runs 17 residues. V lost 0 bases, J lost 2 bases, and 3 bases stayed unmatched. CDR3 sequence (DNA): TGTGCCAGCAGTGAAGCGATGGGACTAGCGGGAGCCTACGAGCAGTACTTC. Protein product: CASSEAMGLAGAYEQYF.

This clone was picked up one time. The rearrangement uses TRBV15 and TRBJ2-1, with D tentatively TRBD2 (6 bases). V was clipped by 0 bases and J by 10 bases, with 13 bases between them. Germline V gives CDR1 LNHNV, CDR2 YYDKDF (reference sequence). This CDR3 region has 14 residues. CDR3: CATSRDLRAGEQFF. CDR3 DNA: TGTGCCACCAGCAGAGATCTTAGGGCGGGAGAGCAGTTCTTC.

The rearrangement joins TRBV6-6 to TRBJ2-7; 7 bases line up with TRBD2. V lost 6 bases and J lost 3; bases outside the gene matches: 5. The germline V gene encodes CDR1 MNHNY and CDR2 SVGAGI (reference sequence). This CDR3 contains 13 residues. CDR3 in DNA: TGTGCCAGCAGGCCACGGGGGGTCTACGAGCAGTACTTC. Its protein product is CASRPRGVYEQYF.

This chain connects TRBV4-1 to TRBJ1-1; no reliable D call. The CDR3 is made up of 17 amino acids. Trimming removed 1 base at V and 0 bases at J, with 15 bases between. Germline values: CDR1 MGHRA, CDR2 YSYEKL. The CDR3 here is CASSQGPIITLNTEAFF. The DNA of the CDR3 is TGCGCCAGCAGCCAAGGACCCATCATAACATTGAACACTGAAGCTTTCTTT.